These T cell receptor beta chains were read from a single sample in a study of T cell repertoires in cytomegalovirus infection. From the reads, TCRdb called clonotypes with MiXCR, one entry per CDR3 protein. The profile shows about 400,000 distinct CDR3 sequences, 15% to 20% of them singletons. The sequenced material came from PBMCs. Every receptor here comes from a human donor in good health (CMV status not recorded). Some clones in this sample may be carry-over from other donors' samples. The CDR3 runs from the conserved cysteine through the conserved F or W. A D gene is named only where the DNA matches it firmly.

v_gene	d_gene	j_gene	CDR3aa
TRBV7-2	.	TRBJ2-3	CASSPDRGGTDTQYF
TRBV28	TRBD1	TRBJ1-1	CASSSGQANEAFF
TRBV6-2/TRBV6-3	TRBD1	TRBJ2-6	CASSRTPGQWLGSGANVLTF
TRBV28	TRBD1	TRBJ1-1	CASSLWDRGFEAFF
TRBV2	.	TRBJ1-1	CASSEIRLTNTEAFF
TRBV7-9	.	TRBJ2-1	CASSLASALNEQFF
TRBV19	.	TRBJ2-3	CASSIVVRTTDTQYF
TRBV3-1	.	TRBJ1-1	CASSQESGLADTEAFF
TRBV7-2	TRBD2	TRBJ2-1	CASSFGGGGFNEQFF
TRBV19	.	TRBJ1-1	CASTQGQMNTEAFF
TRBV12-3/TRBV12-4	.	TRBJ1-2	CASSPRQSNGNYGYTF
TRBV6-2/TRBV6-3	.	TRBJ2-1	CASSYSRTYNEQFF
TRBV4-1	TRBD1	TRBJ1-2	CASSQELQGHSTF
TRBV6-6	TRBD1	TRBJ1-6	CASSSPRTGYWGLNSPLHF
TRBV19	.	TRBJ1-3	CASQDRPNSGNTIYF
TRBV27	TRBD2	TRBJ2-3	CASTSSGSPTDTQYF
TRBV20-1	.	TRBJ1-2	CSARDGTDPSGYTF
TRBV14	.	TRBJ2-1	CASSHLPFVGYNEQFF
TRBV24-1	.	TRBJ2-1	CATSSASNEQFF
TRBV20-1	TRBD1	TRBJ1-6	CSALGQAYNSPLHF
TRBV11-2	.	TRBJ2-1	CASSVGGGLYNEQFF
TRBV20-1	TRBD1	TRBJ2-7	CSARDLTGAEQYF
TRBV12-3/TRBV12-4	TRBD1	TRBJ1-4	CASSTNRGTNEKLFF
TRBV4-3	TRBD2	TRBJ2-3	CASSQGTSGRTDTQYF
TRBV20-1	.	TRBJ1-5	CSARDLRSNQPQHF
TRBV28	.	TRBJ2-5	CASSFMETQYF
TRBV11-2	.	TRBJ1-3	CASSPIFQTAYSGNTIYF
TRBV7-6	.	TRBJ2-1	CASSVTEHSYNEQFF
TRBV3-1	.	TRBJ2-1	CASSAHDNEQFF
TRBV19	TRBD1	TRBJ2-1	CASTRDRVTNEQFF
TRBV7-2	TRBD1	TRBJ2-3	CASSLGDRVDTQYF
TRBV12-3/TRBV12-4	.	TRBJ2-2	CASIRDPTGELFF
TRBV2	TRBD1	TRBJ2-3	CASSGQGWLDTQYF
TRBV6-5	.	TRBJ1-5	CASSYGLGNQPQHF
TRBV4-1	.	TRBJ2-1	CASSQDSLGMNEQFF
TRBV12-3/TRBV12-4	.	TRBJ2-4	CASGWGGGGENIQYF
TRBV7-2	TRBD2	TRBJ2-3	CASSARLAGADTQYF
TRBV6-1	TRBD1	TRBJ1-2	CASSEEWGTVLYGYTF
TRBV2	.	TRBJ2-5	CASTYQQETQYF
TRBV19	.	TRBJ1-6	CASSPGLWNSPLHF
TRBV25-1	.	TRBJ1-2	CASSNREGYTF
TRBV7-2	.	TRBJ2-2	CASSLGLDGTGELFF
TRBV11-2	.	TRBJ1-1	CASSIPSRRGTEAFF
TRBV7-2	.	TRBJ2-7	CASSLAYGNYEQYF
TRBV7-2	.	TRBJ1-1	CASSPDAGRANTEAFF